What follows is one T cell receptor beta chain and its context. This clone's antigen is unknown. Qualities for individual bases were not recorded, and no much larger clone is one base off. TCRbeta CDR3 regions were amplified from genomic DNA using the immunoSEQ Assay, a bias-controlled multiplex PCR. The paper's processing steps were these. The number of nucleated cells in each sample was estimated from the amplification of reference gene primers within the assay. Sequence reads were collapsed and filtered to measure the absolute abundance of every unique TCRbeta CDR3 rearrangement. For each sample, productive Simpson clonality was calculated as the square root of Simpson's diversity index over productive rearrangements. In its TCRdb copy, this immuneACCESS table keeps in-frame sequences only and misses some clones. Where compared with another copy, unresolved V genes explain less than half of these, and the others have no known cause. V and J calls and clone size are given by that table; D and trimming were obtained from the DNA. The sample data list tens of thousands of clones, and around 84% of these were observed just once. 22% of the sample is held by the ten biggest clonotypes.

The sample originates from a study of blood T cell repertoires in COVID-19 (TCRdb year 2020). Regarding the complete study: Samples from collaborators originated in the United States, Italy and Spain and spanned both the acute and convalescent phases of COVID-19. The prospective study material was composed of cDNA or gDNA derived from T cells, B-cell-depleted T cells, or PBMCs. A freely available public database, intended as a resource for researchers studying the immune response to SARS-CoV-2, is where the repertoires were released. Samples came from the ongoing ImmuneRACE study (first 160 participants) plus 1,254 subjects from 6 global collaborators. A de-identified subject ID, COVID-19 status, age in years and sex were almost always included in the sample metadata. The dataset comprised deeply sampled blood TCRbeta repertoires from subjects exposed to, actively infected with, or recovered from COVID-19. HLA class I and class II types, where available, came from metadata supplied by the sample provider rather than from assay-based typing. What the research found in general, with its limitations: How much clinical and demographic metadata was included differed by source and by participant, and the metadata was provided uncurated.

CDR1 is given as SGHVS and CDR2 as FNYEAQ, both from the germline V gene. V is cut back by 5 bases and J by 0 bases, with 3 bases in the junction unmatched. The CDR3 has 16 amino acids, counting the end cysteine and phenylalanine. Only CDR3 DNA is held: 48 bases, read in frame from base 1. Whole blood was collected in K2EDTA tubes by collaborating institutions according to the institutions' own protocols. Collaborator samples were shipped for TCRbeta analysis as frozen whole blood, isolated PBMCs, or DNA extracted from either sample type. Here the chain combines TRBV7-6 and TRBJ2-2, and 10 bases in between align with TRBD2. The clonotype originates from a woman older than 75 in a cohort sampled during active or convalescent COVID-19. The sample consisted of peripheral blood. The CDR3 protein sequence reads: CASSPLAGANTGELFF. DNA sequence: TGTGCCAGCAGCCCCCTAGCGGGAGCGAACACCGGGGAGCTGTTTTTT.